This record covers a single TCR beta chain. The antigen is unknown. One junction end disagrees with the germline gene, perhaps due to a read error. This record belongs to a study of regulatory T cells in long-lasting Graves disease. About the research overall: The definition of persistent Graves' disease was over 5 years of antithyroid drugs with positive TSH receptor antibodies. Findings and limits, study-wide: Persistent disease showed a preference for TRBV28, TRBJ1-2 and TRBJ2-5.

The CDR3 is made up of 16 amino acids. Germline V gene sequence: CDR1 SGHRS, CDR2 YFSETQ. Time point described: persistent/refractory GD, antithyroid drugs over 5 years with positive TRAb. From PBMCs, RNA was extracted and then used to make the TCR library. According to the study, TCR beta libraries were built with iRepertoire HTBI primers and CDR3-region Arm-PCR. TCRdb re-analysed the multiplex PCR reads in MiXCR, keeping a single row per CDR3 protein. The profile covers a few hundred thousand distinct CDR3 sequences, with around 20% appearing a single time and roughly an eighth taken by the ten largest.

This rearrangement joins TRBV5-1 to TRBJ1-1, with 9 bases matching TRBD1. The origin of this receptor is a female donor with Graves disease. Sequences were derived from peripheral blood mononuclear cells (PBMCs), sampled when the disease was refractory, from a patient treated with antithyroid drugs. The CDR3 sequence is CASSVPTGTGNTEASF. For the CDR3, the DNA is TGCGCCAGCAGCGTACCTACCGGGACAGGGAACACTGAAGCTTCCTTT.